A selection of T cell receptor beta chains follows, all from one sample in a study of blood T cell repertoires in COVID-19. Sequenced by immunoSEQ multiplex PCR; TCRdb stores in-frame clones only, minus some. The data show 70,000 to 100,000 clones, roughly 78% seen once. Sample: peripheral blood. These receptors were taken from a middle-aged man with active or convalescent COVID-19. The CDR3 runs from the conserved cysteine through the conserved F or W. A D gene is named only where the DNA matches it firmly. Clone sizes are given selectively: once, few, many, or a class where the clone is expanded.

>.|.|TRBV14|TRBJ2-7
CASSQAPGQVPFEQYF
TGTGCCAGCAGCCAAGCGCCTGGGCAGGTCCCTTTCGAGCAGTACTTC
>.|TRBD1|TRBV19|TRBJ2-5
CASSGGTGGLIETQYF
TGTGCCAGTAGTGGCGGGACAGGGGGCCTTATAGAGACCCAGTACTTC
>.|.|TRBV7-9|TRBJ1-5
CASSHTGNVQPQHF
TGTGCCAGCAGCCACACAGGGAATGTTCAGCCCCAGCATTTT
>.|TRBD1|TRBV19|TRBJ1-6
CASSDREKSSPLHF
TGTGCCAGTAGCGACAGGGAGAAGAGTTCACCCCTCCACTTT
>.|.|TRBV19|TRBJ1-2
CASSIAPPGNYGYTF
TGTGCCAGTAGTATAGCGCCCCCGGGAAACTATGGCTACACCTTC
>.|.|TRBV7-2|TRBJ2-7
CASSLDPGFPYEQYF
TGTGCCAGCAGCTTAGACCCGGGGTTCCCCTACGAGCAGTACTTC
>.|.|TRBV7-9|TRBJ1-3
CASSLQGNTIYF
TGTGCCAGCAGCTTACAGGGGAACACCATATATTTT
>.|.|TRBV5-4|TRBJ1-6
CASSLNEISPLHF
TGTGCCAGCAGCTTGAATGAGATTTCACCCCTCCACTTT
>.|.|TRBV19|TRBJ1-2
CASSMGGDYGYTF
TGTGCCAGTAGTATGGGGGGAGACTATGGCTACACCTTC
>.|.|TRBV3-1/TRBV3-2|TRBJ2-6
CASSPEPGANVLTF
TGTGCCAGCAGCCCCGAGCCGGGGGCCAACGTCCTGACTTTC
>.|.|TRBV3-1/TRBV3-2|TRBJ2-4
CASSQRVDIQYF
TGTGCCAGCAGCCAAAGAGTAGACATTCAGTACTTC
>.|.|TRBV19|TRBJ1-5
CASSIERILNQPQHF
TGTGCCAGTAGTATAGAGAGGATCCTCAATCAGCCCCAGCATTTT
>once|.|TRBV11-2|TRBJ1-2
CASSLEEAGDGYTF
TGTGCCAGCAGCTTAGAAGAGGCTGGAGATGGCTACACCTTC
>once|TRBD1|TRBV30|TRBJ2-1
CAWSAGPTGAVNEQFF
TGTGCCTGGAGTGCCGGACCAACAGGGGCAGTCAATGAGCAGTTCTTC
>once|TRBD1|TRBV5-6|TRBJ1-1
CASSLGTGRNTEAFF
TGTGCCAGCAGCTTGGGGACAGGGAGGAACACTGAAGCTTTCTTT
>.|TRBD1|TRBV3-1/TRBV3-2|TRBJ2-1
CASSRPGTGFYNEQFF
TGTGCCAGCAGCCGCCCAGGGACAGGGTTCTACAATGAGCAGTTCTTC
>.|TRBD2|TRBV4-2|TRBJ2-1
CASSLSPSGGFNEQFF
TGTGCCAGCAGCCTGTCTCCTAGCGGGGGGTTCAATGAGCAGTTCTTC
>.|.|TRBV7-2|TRBJ1-2
CASSPTRGNYGYTF
TGTGCCAGCAGCCCCACCCGGGGGAACTATGGCTACACCTTC
>few|.|TRBV3-1/TRBV3-2|TRBJ1-1
CASSLGGMNTEAFF
TGTGCCAGCAGCCTAGGGGGTATGAACACTGAAGCTTTCTTT
>.|TRBD2|TRBV27|TRBJ2-1
CASSLRVGGVYNEQFF
TGTGCCAGCAGTTTACGAGTGGGGGGGGTTTACAATGAGCAGTTCTTC
>once|.|TRBV7-9|TRBJ2-7
CASRRLAGEQYF
TGTGCCAGCAGAAGGCTAGCTGGGGAGCAGTACTTC
>.|TRBD1|TRBV6-5|TRBJ2-5
CASSPLTGAETQYF
TGTGCCAGCAGTCCCCTCACAGGGGCGGAGACCCAGTACTTC
>once|TRBD1|TRBV6-5|TRBJ1-2
CASSYSTGVFYGYTF
TGTGCCAGCAGTTACTCGACAGGGGTTTTCTATGGCTACACCTTC
>few|.|TRBV28|TRBJ1-5
CASSHGDQPQHF
TGTGCCAGCAGCCACGGTGATCAGCCCCAGCATTTT
>.|.|TRBV7-8|TRBJ1-2
CASSRDQGNYGYTF
TGTGCCAGCAGCCGCGACCAGGGAAACTATGGCTACACCTTC
>.|TRBD1|TRBV6-6|TRBJ2-3
CASSYRDRDTQYF
TGTGCCAGCAGTTACCGGGACAGAGATACGCAGTATTTT
>.|TRBD1|TRBV3-1/TRBV3-2|TRBJ1-1
CASSDGQGGTEAFF
TGTGCCAGCAGCGACGGACAGGGAGGCACTGAAGCTTTCTTT
>.|.|TRBV11-2|TRBJ1-5
CASSPGGRQPQHF
TGTGCCAGCAGCCCCGGGGGTCGTCAGCCCCAGCATTTT
>.|TRBD2|TRBV27|TRBJ2-7
CASSFSGGTRIPYEQYF
TGTGCCAGCAGTTTTTCGGGGGGGACTCGCATTCCCTACGAGCAGTACTTC
>few|.|TRBV15|TRBJ1-2
CATSRDQPGEGGNYGYTF
TGTGCCACCAGCAGAGATCAGCCCGGGGAGGGTGGTAACTATGGCTACACCTTC
>.|.|TRBV19|TRBJ1-4
CASNGGHMNEKLFF
TGTGCCAGTAATGGCGGGCACATGAATGAAAAACTGTTTTTT
>.|TRBD1|TRBV4-1|TRBJ2-1
CASSLSRGNEQFF
TGCGCCAGCAGCCTAAGCAGGGGGAATGAGCAGTTCTTC